The 13 T cell receptor beta chains below come from one sample, sequenced in a study of T cell changes during pregnancy in multiple sclerosis. The repertoire was sequenced with immunoSEQ multiplex PCR; TCRdb's copy has only in-frame clones and lacks some. The sample includes tens of thousands of clones, about 94% of them seen just once. The sequencing here drew on peripheral blood, taken in the second trimester of pregnancy. These receptors came from a female donor in good health, enrolled as a control in a pregnancy study.

The chain joins TRBV7-9 to TRBJ2-7, with 9 bases matching TRBD1. V was pared by 5 bases and J by 3 bases, with 14 bases of the junction left unmatched. The CDR3 covers 17 residues. Germline-derived CDR1 and CDR2 are SEHNR and FQNEAQ (reference sequence). The CDR3 spells CASSPGQGVGGYYEQYF. The CDR3 DNA reads as TGTGCCAGCAGCCCGGGACAGGGCGTGGGGGGTTACTACGAGCAGTACTTC.

The CDR3 coding sequence is TGCGCCAGCAGCCTTTCACCCACGCGGGGGGCTTACAATGAGCAGTTCTTC. Translated: CASSLSPTRGAYNEQFF. This rearrangement joins TRBV4-1 to TRBJ2-1, with TRBD2 matching 8 bases. The V gene end was trimmed by 4 bases and the J gene end by 4 bases; junction bases not matched to a gene: 12. The CDR3 consists of 17 residues. Germline CDR1 MGHRA, CDR2 YSYEKL.

The chain joins TRBV29-1 to TRBJ1-1; TRBD1 aligns across 7 bases. J lost 4 bases, V lost 5 bases, and 10 bases had no gene match. The germline V gene encodes CDR1 SQVTM and CDR2 ANQGSEA. This CDR3 comprises 14 residues. The CDR3 loop reads CSVNRGVGVTEAFF. CDR3 in DNA: TGCAGCGTTAACAGGGGAGTGGGCGTCACTGAAGCTTTCTTT.

The chain joins TRBV11-2 to TRBJ2-1; tentatively, D is TRBD1 (6 bases). The V and J ends lost 3 bases and 5 bases respectively, with 8 bases between them. Germline values: CDR1 SGHAT, CDR2 FQNNGV. The CDR3 runs to 13 residues. The CDR3 bases are TGTGCCAGCAGCTTCAGGGGCGACAATGAGCAGTTCTTC. The encoded protein is CASSFRGDNEQFF.

This chain joins TRBV10-2 and TRBJ1-1; weak D call: TRBD1 (5 bases). Germline V gene lookup returns CDR1 WSHSY and CDR2 SAAADI. The CDR3 sequence is 13 residues long. V was trimmed by 5 bases and J by 4 bases, leaving 11 bases between them. The CDR3 reads CASSKGSGTEAFF. CDR3 nucleotide sequence: TGCGCCAGCAGTAAGGGGTCAGGCACTGAAGCTTTCTTT.

Here the CDR3 reads CASITALYEQYF. CDR3 DNA sequence: TGTGCCAGCATCACAGCACTCTACGAGCAGTACTTC. The chain recombines TRBV6-1 with TRBJ2-7; D is uncertain. V was shortened by 7 bases and J by 3 bases, with 10 bases between the two germline ends. This CDR3 contains 12 residues. Germline CDR1 and CDR2: MNHNS and SASEGT.

The rearrangement links TRBV7-9 to TRBJ1-2, with a tentative D call TRBD1 (6 bases). The CDR3 runs 13 residues. The germline CDR1 and CDR2 sequences are SEHNR and FQNEAQ (reference sequence). V was cut by 5 bases and J by 4 bases, with 11 bases left in between. CDR3 region: CASSLGQLYGYTF. The CDR3 nucleotides read TGTGCCAGCAGCCTCGGACAGCTCTATGGCTACACCTTC. The entire variable domain, with the rest obtained from reference TRBV7-9 and TRBJ1-2, is as follows: DTGVSQNPRHKITKRGQNVTFRCDPISEHNRLYWYRQTLGQGPEFLTYFQNEAQLEKSRLLSDRFSAERPKGSFSTLEIQRTEQGDSAMYLCASSLGQLYGYTFGSGTRLTVV.

The chain is built from TRBV18 and TRBJ1-1; D gene unclear. Per the germline V gene, CDR1 is KGHSH and CDR2 is LQKENI. CDR3 length: 13 residues. Trimming cost V 3 bases and J 10 bases, with 15 bases left between them. The CDR3 DNA sequence: TGTGCCAGCTCACCCTCTCAAAAGAGGTTAGCTTTCTTT. Its protein is CASSPSQKRLAFF.

This CDR3 is CASSADRGVDNEQFF. CDR3 nucleotides: TGTGCCAGCAGTGCGGACAGGGGGGTGGACAATGAGCAGTTCTTC. This chain connects TRBV25-1 to TRBJ2-1; TRBD1 matches at 10 bases. Trimming at V came to 4 bases and at J to 5 bases, leaving 5 bases not matched to a gene. Germline V gene lookup returns CDR1 MGHDK and CDR2 SYGVNS. The length of the CDR3 is 15 residues.

This chain links TRBV21-1 with TRBJ1-2; the D call TRBD1 from the table was never checked on the DNA. TRBV21-1 is a pseudogene. The CDR3 sequence is 10 residues long. This CDR3 reads CPQGAHGYTF. Here the CDR3 DNA reads TGTCCGCAGGGGGCGCATGGCTACACCTTC.

This rearrangement joins TRBV7-3 to TRBJ1-1; D is uncertain. Germline values: CDR1 SGHTA, CDR2 FQGTGA. The CDR3 has 14 amino acids. Between the trimmed V and J ends, which lost 2 bases and 0 bases, there was a span of 7 bases. CDR3 in amino acids: CASSLDNMNTEAFF. The DNA for the CDR3 is TGTGCCAGCAGCTTAGACAACATGAACACTGAAGCTTTCTTT.

The chain links TRBV15 to TRBJ1-2, with D perhaps TRBD1 (5 bases). Trimming left V 0 bases short and J 4 bases short, with 12 bases between. CDR1 and CDR2 from the germline V gene are LNHNV and YYDKDF (reference sequence). The CDR3 runs to 15 residues. This CDR3 reads CATSRDSQGSYGYTF. Written as DNA, the CDR3 is TGTGCCACCAGCAGAGATTCCCAGGGAAGCTATGGCTACACCTTC.

V and J are TRBV7-2 and TRBJ2-7, with 7 bases matching TRBD1. CDR3 length equals 15 residues. Looked up from germline, CDR1 is SGHTA and CDR2 is FQGNSA. With V trimmed by 5 bases and J by 4 bases, 11 bases remained unmatched. The CDR3 loop is CASSTSTGSQYEQYF. In DNA, the CDR3 is TGTGCCAGCAGCACGTCGACAGGGTCACAGTACGAGCAGTACTTC.